These 13 T cell receptor beta chains were all obtained from the same sample, sequenced in a study of OX40 agonist ivuxolimab in advanced cancers. The assay was immunoSEQ multiplex PCR, and TCRdb's table has in-frame clones only and misses some. The sample contains about 36,000 clones, about 88% of which appear only once. Material: CD4+ or CD8+ T cells sorted from blood, obtained in a trial of the OX40 agonist ivuxolimab. Receptors originate from an adult with an advanced solid tumor such as melanoma, head and neck, liver or kidney cancer.

The gene calls are TRBV7-9 and TRBJ2-1; the D gene could be TRBD1 or TRBD2 (5 bases each). The CDR3 has 15 amino acids. Per the germline V gene, CDR1 is SEHNR and CDR2 is FQNEAQ (reference sequence). Trimming removed 5 bases from V and 7 bases from J, with 18 bases in between. The CDR3 DNA sequence: TGTGCCAGCAGCCGCCGGGACGGATCTGGGAATGAGCAGTTCTTC. Translated, it gives CASSRRDGSGNEQFF.

This clone was seen more than once but under ten times. V and J are TRBV19 and TRBJ2-7, with D possibly called TRBD1 or TRBD2 (6 bases each). Deletions cut 9 bases from V and 0 bases from J, with 18 bases between. Germline V CDR1 and CDR2: LNHDA, SQIVND (reference sequence). The CDR3 sequence is 15 residues long. In DNA form, the CDR3 reads TGTGCCAGCACCAAAGGGGGGCGAGGCTCCTACGAGCAGTACTTC. As protein: CASTKGGRGSYEQYF.

The chain uses TRBV27 and TRBJ2-5; 15 bases align to TRBD2. Germline V gene data show CDR1 as MNHEY and CDR2 as SMNVEV (reference sequence). V trimming: 6 bases; J trimming: 6 bases; junction bases outside the gene matches: 5. The CDR3 sequence is 15 residues long. The CDR3 DNA follows: TGTGCCAGCAGCCAGGGACTAGCGGGAGGAAAGACCCAGTACTTC. It is translated as CASSQGLAGGKTQYF.

This clone occurred once. This rearrangement joins TRBV7-9 to TRBJ2-7; 9 nucleotides agree with TRBD1. Germline lookup yields CDR1 SEHNR and CDR2 FQNEAQ (reference sequence). Trimming removed 6 bases from V and 3 bases from J; junction bases left unmatched: 6. The CDR3 spans 14 residues. The CDR3 DNA reads TGTGCCAGCAGTGGGGGGACAGGGTTCTACGAGCAGTACTTC. Translation gives CASSGGTGFYEQYF.

The chain couples TRBV5-1 to TRBJ2-5, with TRBD1 as a possible D gene (5 bases). The CDR3 consists of 13 residues. Trimming removed 7 bases at V and 4 bases at J, with 14 bases between. Germline-derived CDR1 and CDR2 are SGHRS and YFSETQ. The CDR3 protein is CASAGGAVETQYF. DNA of the CDR3: TGCGCCAGCGCTGGTGGGGCGGTAGAGACCCAGTACTTC.

The J gene is TRBJ2-3, the V gene TRBV7-9; TRBD1 is a possible D gene (6 bases). Germline CDR1 reads SEHNR; CDR2 reads FQNEAQ (reference sequence). The V end was cut by 4 bases, the J end by 1 base, with 9 bases between. This CDR3 has 14 amino acids. The CDR3 bases are TGTGCCAGCAGCTCACGACAGGGCACAGATACGCAGTATTTT. Its protein product is CASSSRQGTDTQYF. Supplemented by reference TRBV7-9 and TRBJ2-3, the full variable domain reads DTGVSQNPRHKITKRGQNVTFRCDPISEHNRLYWYRQTLGQGPEFLTYFQNEAQLEKSRLLSDRFSAERPKGSFSTLEIQRTEQGDSAMYLCASSSRQGTDTQYFGPGTRLTVL.

V usage is TRBV28 and J usage is TRBJ1-2, with D possibly being TRBD1 (5 bases). Trimming removed 10 bases from V and 5 bases from J, with 17 bases in between. From germline, CDR1 is MDHEN and CDR2 SYDVKM. The CDR3 runs 13 residues. CDR3 in DNA: TGTGCCACCAGGGACGGAACGAAGTATGGCTACACCTTC. It codes for CATRDGTKYGYTF.

The J gene is TRBJ2-7, the V gene TRBV15, with 13 bases that match TRBD2. The CDR3 has 19 residues. Germline V CDR1 and CDR2: LNHNV, YYDKDF (reference sequence). Losses at the gene ends were 2 bases for V and 1 base for J; bases not matched to a gene: 11. The CDR3 nucleotides are TGTGCCACCAGCAGACTCGGGACTAGCGGGACCGGCCTTTCCTACGAGCAGTACTTC. Amino acids: CATSRLGTSGTGLSYEQYF. Variable domain in full (rest from reference TRBV15 and TRBJ2-7): DAMVIQNPRYQVTQFGKPVTLSCSQTLNHNVMYWYQQKSSQAPKLLFHYYDKDFNNEADTPDNFQSRRPNTSFCFLDIRSPGLGDTAMYLCATSRLGTSGTGLSYEQYFGPGTRLTVT.

The gene calls are TRBV7-2 and TRBJ2-7, with TRBD1 matching 10 bases. Germline lookup yields CDR1 SGHTA and CDR2 FQGNSA. This CDR3 comprises 15 residues. J gave up 3 bases and V 1 base, and 3 bases lay outside the gene matches. CDR3 sequence: CASSLGGTGVYEQYF. CDR3 DNA: TGTGCCAGCAGCTTAGGAGGGACAGGGGTCTACGAGCAGTACTTC.

Notes on this clone: Relative to the germline gene, one junction end is altered; a read error may explain this. The rearrangement uses TRBV11-2 and TRBJ2-7, with 9 nucleotides matching TRBD2. Germline V gene data show CDR1 as SGHAT and CDR2 as FQNNGV. This CDR3 has 12 amino acids. The DNA for the CDR3 is TGTGCCAGCAGCTTAGGAAGTCCTAGCGGGGTTTTC. Its protein is CASSLGSPSGVF.

This clone came up once. This chain joins TRBV7-8 and TRBJ1-5, with 8 bases matching TRBD1. Losses at the gene ends were 1 base for V and 0 bases for J; bases not matched to a gene: 5. The CDR3 runs 17 residues. The V gene's germline CDR1 is SGHVS and CDR2 FQNEAQ. This CDR3 reads CASSLDRGGNSNQPQHF. CDR3 nucleotide sequence: TGTGCCAGCAGCTTAGACAGGGGGGGTAATAGCAATCAGCCCCAGCATTTT.

This chain connects TRBV5-8 to TRBJ2-7, with 7 bases identical to TRBD2. Trimming took 4 bases from V and 1 from J; bases not matched to a gene: 5. Germline V gene sequence: CDR1 SGHTS, CDR2 YDEGEE. This CDR3 comprises 14 residues. The CDR3 nucleotides read TGTGCCAGCAGCGGGGGGGACGGATCCTACGAGCAGTACTTC. This sequence encodes CASSGGDGSYEQYF.

V is TRBV6-5 and J is TRBJ1-2; a possible D gene is TRBD1 (6 bases). Germline CDR1 and CDR2: MNHEY and SVGAGI. V was cut by 2 bases and J by 7 bases, with 14 bases left in between. This CDR3 has 14 amino acids. The CDR3 DNA is TGTGCCAGCAGTTACGGGGGCTCCCATAGTGGCTACACCTTC. This translates into CASSYGGSHSGYTF.